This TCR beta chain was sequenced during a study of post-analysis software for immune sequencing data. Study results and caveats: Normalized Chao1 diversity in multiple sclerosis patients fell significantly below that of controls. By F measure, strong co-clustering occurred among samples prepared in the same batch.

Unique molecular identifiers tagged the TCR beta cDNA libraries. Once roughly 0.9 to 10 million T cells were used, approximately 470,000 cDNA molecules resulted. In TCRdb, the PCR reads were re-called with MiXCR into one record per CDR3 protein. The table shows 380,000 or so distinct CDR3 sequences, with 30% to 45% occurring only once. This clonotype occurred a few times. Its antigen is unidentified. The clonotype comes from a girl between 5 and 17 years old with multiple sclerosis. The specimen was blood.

In DNA form, the CDR3 reads TGCAGTGCTAGAGATCAAGTGAAGAGTAGGCAACAGGGAACCTATCTCATCACAGATACGCAGTATTTT. Protein sequence: CSARDQVKSRQQGTYLITDTQYF. The rearrangement joins TRBV20-1 to TRBJ2-3, with a weak D call TRBD1 (6 bases). The CDR3 runs to 23 residues. V was cut by 0 bases and J by 2 bases, with 36 bases left in between. Germline CDR1 and CDR2: DFQATT and SNEGSKA (reference sequence).